Below are 13 T cell receptor beta chains sequenced from a single sample in a study of blood T cell repertoires in COVID-19. Measured with immunoSEQ multiplex PCR; TCRdb has only the in-frame clones, and not every one. The sample has more than 70,000 clones, 82% seen once; the top ten hold 25% to 30%. Source material: peripheral blood. The source of these receptors is a human donor in a cohort sampled during active COVID-19.

The gene calls are TRBV4-1 and TRBJ2-7, with D perhaps matching TRBD1 (6 bases). Trimming took off 7 bases at V and 3 bases at J, with 19 bases between the two ends. The germline gives CDR1 MGHRA, CDR2 YSYEKL. The CDR3 is 15 amino acids. The CDR3 sequence is CASNYPWAGVYEQYF. The CDR3 nucleotides read TGCGCCAGCAACTACCCATGGGCAGGGGTCTACGAGCAGTACTTC.

CDR3 DNA: TGCGCCAGCAGCTCCCTAGCGGGGGACCTCTACGAGCAGTACTTC. Its protein product is CASSSLAGDLYEQYF. The rearrangement uses TRBV5-1 and TRBJ2-7, with TRBD2 matching over 10 bases. CDR3 length equals 15 residues. Trimming at V came to 3 bases and at J to 3 bases, leaving 6 bases not matched to a gene. Looked up from germline, CDR1 is SGHRS and CDR2 is YFSETQ.

The gene calls are TRBV7-2 and TRBJ1-1, with 7 bases identical to TRBD1. Trimming removed 2 bases from V and 7 bases from J; junction bases left unmatched: 7. The CDR3 spans 14 residues. Germline CDR1 SGHTA, CDR2 FQGNSA. The CDR3 DNA follows: TGTGCCAGCAGCTTATCCGGGACAGTGAGTGAAGCTTTCTTT. This encodes CASSLSGTVSEAFF. The full variable domain, completed using reference TRBV7-2 and TRBJ1-1, is GAGVSQSPSNKVTEKGKDVELRCDPISGHTALYWYRQSLGQGLEFLIYFQGNSAPDKSGLPSDRFSAERTGGSVSTLTIQRTQQEDSAVYLCASSLSGTVSEAFFGQGTRLTVV.

V is TRBV6-6 and J is TRBJ2-7; TRBD1 matches 12 bases. The CDR3 has 15 amino acids. Per germline, CDR1 MNHNY and CDR2 SVGAGI (reference sequence). The V and J ends lost 6 bases and 4 bases, in that order; junction bases with no gene match: 7. The CDR3 DNA is TGTGCCAGCAGGAGTCCGGGACAGGGGGCTTACGAGCAGTACTTC. It translates to CASRSPGQGAYEQYF.

The V call is TRBV7-9, the J call TRBJ1-5, with 7 positions matching TRBD1. Germline trimming cut 3 bases from V and 5 bases from J; bases unmatched to any gene: 4. The CDR3 is 14 amino acids. CDR1 is SEHNR and CDR2 is FQNEAQ in the germline V gene (reference sequence). Written as DNA, the CDR3 is TGTGCCAGCAGCTTCGACAGGGATCATCAGCCCCAGCATTTT. Translating gives CASSFDRDHQPQHF.

The chain combines TRBV25-1 with TRBJ2-5, with 9 bases identical to TRBD1. V lost 2 bases and J lost 3; bases outside the gene matches: 7. Germline V gene data show CDR1 as MGHDK and CDR2 as SYGVNS. This CDR3 has 16 residues. As DNA, the CDR3 is TGTGCCAGCAGTGAACCCCGGGACAGGGCGGAAGAGACCCAGTACTTC. Protein product: CASSEPRDRAEETQYF.

The chain has TRBV30 and TRBJ2-3, with TRBD1 identical over 7 bases. J gave up 0 bases and V 3 bases, and 3 bases lay outside the gene matches. This CDR3 comprises 14 residues. The V gene's germline CDR1 is GTSNPN and CDR2 SVGIG (reference sequence). CDR3 sequence: CAWRGQFSTDTQYF. The CDR3, as DNA: TGTGCCTGGAGGGGACAGTTTAGCACAGATACGCAGTATTTT.

J is TRBJ2-5 and V is TRBV11-2, with 15 positions matching TRBD2. CDR1 is SGHAT and CDR2 is FQNNGV in the germline V gene. V was pared by 5 bases and J by 2 bases, with 3 bases of the junction left unmatched. The CDR3 runs 16 residues. The CDR3 sequence is CASSLGTSGGQETQYF. CDR3 nucleotide sequence: TGTGCCAGCAGCCTTGGGACTAGCGGGGGGCAAGAGACCCAGTACTTC.

The chain has TRBV15 and TRBJ2-7; D is perhaps TRBD2 (5 bases). This CDR3 comprises 12 residues. Per the germline V gene, CDR1 is LNHNV and CDR2 is YYDKDF (reference sequence). V was cut by 5 bases and J by 3 bases, with 8 bases left in between. CDR3 sequence: CATSGRGYEQYF. For the CDR3, the DNA is TGTGCCACCAGCGGTCGGGGCTACGAGCAGTACTTC.

V gene TRBV28 combines with J gene TRBJ1-4; D is undetermined. CDR1 is MDHEN and CDR2 is SYDVKM in the germline V gene. The CDR3 has 14 residues. V shed 4 bases and J shed 0 bases, with 6 bases lying between them. The CDR3 DNA follows: TGTGCCAGCAGTTCACATGCAACTAATGAAAAACTGTTTTTT. This translates into CASSSHATNEKLFF.

This rearrangement joins TRBV18 to TRBJ1-6; 10 bases are a match to TRBD1. Trimming cost V 1 base and J 7 bases; bases outside gene matches: 7. The V gene's germline CDR1 is KGHSH and CDR2 LQKENI. CDR3 length: 17 residues. As DNA, the CDR3 is TGTGCCAGCTCACCACGAAGGGACAGGGGAAGGAATTCACCCCTCCACTTT. Residues: CASSPRRDRGRNSPLHF.

This sequence joins TRBV19 and TRBJ1-4; tentatively, D is TRBD1 (5 bases). The germline V gene has CDR1 LNHDA and CDR2 SQIVND (reference sequence). The CDR3 totals 15 residues. V lost 3 bases to trimming and J lost 8 bases, with 16 bases between them. CDR3 region: CASSILTGGEEKLFF. Here the CDR3 DNA reads TGTGCCAGTAGTATCTTGACGGGGGGAGAAGAAAAACTGTTTTTT.

The rearrangement links TRBV7-8 to TRBJ1-2, with a tentative D call TRBD1 (6 bases). V dropped 2 bases and J dropped 7 bases, with 14 bases sitting between them. Looked up from germline, CDR1 is SGHVS and CDR2 is FQNEAQ. The length of the CDR3 is 14 residues. The CDR3 DNA reads TGTGCCAGCAGCTTAAGGGAAGGGGGAGCTGGCTACACCTTC. It specifies CASSLREGGAGYTF.